These T cell receptor beta chains were read from a single sample in a study of blood T cell repertoires in COVID-19. Clones were sequenced by immunoSEQ multiplex PCR, and TCRdb holds only the in-frame ones, with some missing. The table shows about 180,000 clones, with over 80% occurring only once. The sequenced sample consisted of peripheral blood. All receptors come from a woman aged 70-85 years with COVID-19, enrolled during active disease. Each CDR3 is given with its conserved first and last residue. The order of the fields is clone size, D gene, J gene, V gene, CDR3 DNA, CDR3 protein. A D gene is named only where the DNA matches it firmly. Clone size is given for some rows only: seen once, a few or many times, or a class if the clone is expanded.

. TRBD2 TRBJ2-3 TRBV5-1 TGCGCCAGCAGCTTGGCCCCTAGCGGGAGGGCGGATACGCAGTATTTT CASSLAPSGRADTQYF
. . TRBJ1-2 TRBV19 TGTGCCAGTAGTACTTCTAGCGGCAAATTTGAGGGTGGCTACACCTTC CASSTSSGKFEGGYTF
. TRBD2 TRBJ2-3 TRBV30 TGTGCCTGGAGTAGGACTAGCGGGAGCCCAGATACGCAGTATTTT CAWSRTSGSPDTQYF
. . TRBJ1-2 TRBV20-1 TGCAGTGCTCCAAGGAGGGAGGGCTACACCTTC CSAPRREGYTF
once TRBD1 TRBJ1-5 TRBV9 TGTGCCAGCAGCACAGGGGGCAATCAGCCCCAGCATTTT CASSTGGNQPQHF
. . TRBJ1-6 TRBV3-1/TRBV3-2 TGTGCCAGCAGCCAAGCAGGGGAACGTCGCCCTAATTCACCCCTCCACTTT CASSQAGERRPNSPLHF
. TRBD2 TRBJ2-7 TRBV28 TGTGCCAGCAGTACGACTAGCGGGAGGGCCTTTAACGAGCAGTACTTC CASSTTSGRAFNEQYF
few . TRBJ2-1 TRBV9 TGTGCCAGCAGCGGGGGAGTTCCCTACAATGAGCAGTTCTTC CASSGGVPYNEQFF
. . TRBJ2-3 TRBV20-1 TGCAGTGCTAGGGCCCCAGATACGCAGTATTTT CSARAPDTQYF
once . TRBJ1-5 TRBV4-1 TGCGCCAGCAGCCAAGAAGGGACTCGCAATCAGCCCCAGCATTTT CASSQEGTRNQPQHF
. . TRBJ2-1 TRBV6-2/TRBV6-3 TGTGCCAGCAGTCTGCTGGGGGGTTCCTACAATGAGCAGTTCTTC CASSLLGGSYNEQFF
. TRBD1 TRBJ1-1 TRBV6-1 TGTGCCAGCACCTCCCGTGGACAGGTCAACACTGAAGCTTTCTTT CASTSRGQVNTEAFF